This T cell receptor (beta chain) comes out of a study of T cell repertoires in cytomegalovirus infection. At the level of the study: CMV epitopes in the study were HLA-C-restricted (recently identified) and HLA-B-restricted (well studied). It was the public TCR beta signatures that indicated both CMV infection and matching HLA type.

Notes on this clonotype: Its matching antigen is unknown.

TCRdb processed the reads anew with MiXCR; each CDR3 protein has one entry. The sample holds some 920,000 distinct CDR3 sequences, roughly 31% seen once. The V gene end was trimmed by 4 bases and the J gene end by 4 bases; junction bases not matched to a gene: 9. From germline, CDR1 is KGHDR and CDR2 SFDVKD. The CDR3 has 16 residues. Sequenced here: cultured CD8+ T cells from PBMCs, sampled from culture after CMV antigen stimulation. The gene calls are TRBV24-1 and TRBJ2-3, with 8 positions matching TRBD2. This TCR came from a human donor in good health (CMV status not recorded). Some clones in this sample may be carry-over from other donors' samples. In nucleotides, the CDR3 is TGTGCCACCAGTGACCACGGACTAGCCGGGGCAGATACGCAGTATTTT. Translation gives CATSDHGLAGADTQYF.